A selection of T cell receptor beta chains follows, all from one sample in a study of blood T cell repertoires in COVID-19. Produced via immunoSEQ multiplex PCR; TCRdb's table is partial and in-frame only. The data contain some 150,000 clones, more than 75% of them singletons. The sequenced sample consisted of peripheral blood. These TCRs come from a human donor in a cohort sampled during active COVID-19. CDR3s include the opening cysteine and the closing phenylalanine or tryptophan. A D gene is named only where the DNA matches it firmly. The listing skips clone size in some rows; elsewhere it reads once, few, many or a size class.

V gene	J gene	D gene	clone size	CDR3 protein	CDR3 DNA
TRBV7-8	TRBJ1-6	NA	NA	CASSLGGRNNNSPLHF	TGTGCCAGCAGCTTAGGGGGCAGGAATAATAATTCACCCCTCCACTTT
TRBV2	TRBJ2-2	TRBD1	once	CASRDRGPLLGELFF	TGTGCCAGCAGGGACAGGGGGCCGCTTCTGGGGGAGCTGTTTTTT
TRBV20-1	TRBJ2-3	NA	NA	CSASRGTDTQYF	TGCAGTGCTAGTCGCGGGACAGATACGCAGTATTTT
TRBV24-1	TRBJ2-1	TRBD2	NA	CATSDGRTSGSSYNEQFF	TGTGCCACCAGTGATGGTCGGACTAGCGGAAGCTCCTACAATGAGCAGTTCTTC
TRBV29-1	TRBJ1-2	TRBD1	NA	CSVGDRATPYDGYTF	TGCAGCGTTGGGGACAGGGCTACCCCCTACGATGGCTACACCTTC
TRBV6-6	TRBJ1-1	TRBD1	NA	CASSTRTGGHTEAFF	TGTGCCAGCAGTACCCGGACAGGGGGGCACACTGAAGCTTTCTTT
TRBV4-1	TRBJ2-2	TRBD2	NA	CASSQVLAGTNTGELFF	TGCGCCAGCAGCCAAGTGCTAGCGGGGACTAACACCGGGGAGCTGTTTTTT
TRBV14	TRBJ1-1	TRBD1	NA	CASSRPQGSSGAEAFF	TGTGCCAGCAGCCGGCCACAGGGGTCCTCGGGGGCTGAAGCTTTCTTT
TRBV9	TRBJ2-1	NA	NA	CASSLAAYNEQFF	TGTGCCAGCAGCTTAGCGGCCTACAATGAGCAGTTCTTC
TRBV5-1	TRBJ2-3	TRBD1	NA	CASSGTGGGTDTQYF	TGCGCCAGTTCCGGGACAGGGGGCGGCACAGATACGCAGTATTTT
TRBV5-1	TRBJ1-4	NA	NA	CASSSAGATNEKLFF	TGCGCCAGCAGCTCCGCCGGGGCAACTAATGAAAAACTGTTTTTT
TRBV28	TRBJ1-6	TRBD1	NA	CASNDGDRGNSPLHF	TGTGCCAGCAATGATGGGGACAGGGGGAATTCACCCCTCCACTTT
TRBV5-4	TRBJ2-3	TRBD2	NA	CASSFLAGGRRDTQYF	TGTGCCAGCAGCTTCCTGGCGGGGGGCCGGAGAGATACGCAGTATTTT
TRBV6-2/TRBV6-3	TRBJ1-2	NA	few	CASSYSPGYGYTF	TGTGCCAGCAGTTACTCCCCAGGCTATGGCTACACCTTC
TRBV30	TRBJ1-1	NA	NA	CAWLSYLPGVGTEAFF	TGTGCCTGGCTCTCGTACCTCCCGGGGGTGGGGACTGAAGCTTTCTTT
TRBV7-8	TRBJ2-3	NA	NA	CASSARAMGGPDTQYF	TGTGCCAGCAGCGCACGAGCTATGGGGGGGCCAGATACGCAGTATTTT
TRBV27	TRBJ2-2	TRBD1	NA	CASSFRQGVAIVGELFF	TGTGCCAGCAGTTTTAGACAGGGGGTTGCAATAGTCGGGGAGCTGTTTTTT
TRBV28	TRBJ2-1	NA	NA	CASSWTSYNEQFF	TGTGCCAGCAGTTGGACTTCCTACAATGAGCAGTTCTTC
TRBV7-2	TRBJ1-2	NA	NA	CASSSLQGNYGYTF	TGTGCCAGCAGCTCCCTCCAGGGAAACTATGGCTACACCTTC
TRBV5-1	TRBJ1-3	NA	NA	CASSLGSPGSGNTIYF	TGCGCCAGCAGCTTGGGAAGCCCGGGCTCTGGAAACACCATATATTTT
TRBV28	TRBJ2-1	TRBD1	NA	CASSPQTGLDLSLGNEQFF	TGTGCCAGCAGTCCTCAGACAGGGTTAGACCTATCCCTGGGTAATGAGCAGTTCTTC
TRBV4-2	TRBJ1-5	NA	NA	CASSQGFEKANQPQHF	TGTGCCAGCAGCCAAGGATTTGAGAAAGCCAATCAGCCCCAGCATTTT
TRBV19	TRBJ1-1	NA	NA	CASNPSAVFGEAFF	TGTGCCAGTAACCCCTCGGCGGTGTTTGGTGAAGCTTTCTTT
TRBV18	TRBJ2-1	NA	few	CASTNYNEQFF	TGTGCCAGCACAAACTACAATGAGCAGTTCTTC
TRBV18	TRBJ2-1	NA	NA	CASSTEYNEQFF	TGTGCCAGCTCGACAGAGTACAATGAGCAGTTCTTC
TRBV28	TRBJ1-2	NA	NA	CASSQEAGPLTYGYTF	TGTGCCAGCAGCCAAGAGGCGGGCCCTTTGACCTATGGCTACACCTTC
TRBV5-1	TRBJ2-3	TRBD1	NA	CASSPNRDRDTDTQYF	TGCGCCAGCAGCCCGAACCGGGACAGGGACACAGATACGCAGTATTTT
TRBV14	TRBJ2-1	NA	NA	CASSQASSYNEQFF	TGTGCCAGCAGCCAAGCCTCCTCCTACAATGAGCAGTTCTTC
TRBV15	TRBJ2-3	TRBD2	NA	CATRTSDTDTQYF	TGTGCCACCCGGACTAGCGACACAGATACGCAGTATTTT
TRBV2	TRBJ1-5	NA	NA	CASKIELSGGQPQHF	TGTGCCAGCAAGATTGAACTTTCCGGGGGTCAGCCCCAGCATTTT
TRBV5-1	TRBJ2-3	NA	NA	CASSLDSGITDTQYF	TGCGCCAGCAGCTTGGATAGCGGAATCACAGATACGCAGTATTTT
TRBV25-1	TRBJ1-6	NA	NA	CASSEGQVNSPLHF	TGTGCCAGCAGTGAAGGGCAGGTTAACTCACCCCTCCACTTT
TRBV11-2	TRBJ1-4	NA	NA	CASSLEGASEKLFF	TGTGCCAGCAGCTTAGAAGGGGCCTCGGAAAAACTGTTTTTT
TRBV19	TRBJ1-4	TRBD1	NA	CASNGQGAGLEKLFF	TGTGCCAGCAATGGACAGGGGGCAGGATTGGAAAAACTGTTTTTT
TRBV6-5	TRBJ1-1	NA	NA	CASSYSGQLTEAFF	TGTGCCAGCAGTTACTCCGGACAGCTTACTGAAGCTTTCTTT
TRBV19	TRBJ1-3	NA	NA	CASSVVSGNTIYF	TGTGCCAGTAGTGTCGTCTCTGGAAACACCATATATTTT
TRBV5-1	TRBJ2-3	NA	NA	CASSFTGQTGDTQYF	TGCGCCAGCAGCTTTACGGGCCAAACGGGGGATACGCAGTATTTT
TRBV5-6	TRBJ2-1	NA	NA	CASRETAVSYNEQFF	TGTGCCTCCCGAGAGACTGCCGTCTCCTACAATGAGCAGTTCTTC
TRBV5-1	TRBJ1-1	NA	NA	CASSLDRARGTEAFF	TGCGCCAGCAGCTTGGACAGGGCCCGGGGCACTGAAGCTTTCTTT
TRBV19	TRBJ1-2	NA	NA	CASSKEREIYGYTF	TGTGCCAGTAGTAAGGAGAGGGAAATCTATGGCTACACCTTC
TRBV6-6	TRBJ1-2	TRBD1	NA	CASSTHLLGQALTF	TGTGCCAGCAGCACCCATCTCCTCGGACAGGCCCTCACCTTC
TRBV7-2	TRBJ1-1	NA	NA	CASILFEGYTEAFF	TGTGCCAGCATCCTGTTTGAGGGTTACACTGAAGCTTTCTTT
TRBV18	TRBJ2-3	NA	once	CASSPELDTQYF	TGTGCCAGCTCACCCGAGCTGGATACGCAGTATTTT
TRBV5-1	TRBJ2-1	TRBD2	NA	CVSSFSGGARNEQFF	TGCGTCAGCAGCTTTAGCGGGGGGGCCAGGAATGAGCAGTTCTTC
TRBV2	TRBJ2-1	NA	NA	CASTILGEASNEQFF	TGTGCCAGCACCATACTCGGAGAGGCGAGCAATGAGCAGTTCTTC
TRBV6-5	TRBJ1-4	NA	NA	CASNPRGGEDEKLFF	TGTGCCAGCAACCCTAGGGGCGGCGAGGATGAAAAACTGTTTTTT
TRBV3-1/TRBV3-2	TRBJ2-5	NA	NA	CASRLGGQETQYF	TGTGCCAGCCGCCTGGGGGGCCAAGAGACCCAGTACTTC
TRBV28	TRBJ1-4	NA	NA	CASSPRGEEANEKLFF	TGTGCCAGCAGCCCTCGGGGGGAGGAGGCTAATGAAAAACTGTTTTTT